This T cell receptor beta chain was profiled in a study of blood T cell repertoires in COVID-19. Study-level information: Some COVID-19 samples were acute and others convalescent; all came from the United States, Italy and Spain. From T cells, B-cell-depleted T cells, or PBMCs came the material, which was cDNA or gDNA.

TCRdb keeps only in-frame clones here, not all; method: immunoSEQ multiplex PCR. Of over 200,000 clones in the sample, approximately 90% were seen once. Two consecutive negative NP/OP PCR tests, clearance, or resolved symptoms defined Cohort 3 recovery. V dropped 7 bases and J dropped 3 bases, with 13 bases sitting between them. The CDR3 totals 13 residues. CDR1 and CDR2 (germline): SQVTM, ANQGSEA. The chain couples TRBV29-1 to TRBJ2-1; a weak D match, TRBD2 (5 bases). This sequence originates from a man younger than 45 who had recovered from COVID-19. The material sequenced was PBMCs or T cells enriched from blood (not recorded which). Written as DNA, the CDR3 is TGCAGCGACAGCGGAGTTCGCTACAATGAGCAGTTCTTC. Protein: CSDSGVRYNEQFF.